This T cell receptor (beta chain) emerged from a study of OX40 agonist ivuxolimab in advanced cancers. The overall study: Prior checkpoint blockade (anti-PD-1, anti-PD-L1 or anti-CTLA-4) was permitted; over 30% had it.

Germline CDR1 SNHLY, CDR2 FYNNEI. Trimming stripped 8 bases from V and 1 base from J, with 14 bases between. The CDR3 extends over 14 amino acids. The table came from immunoSEQ multiplex PCR; TCRdb's copy has only in-frame clones and leaves some out. Altogether tens of thousands of clones are present, roughly 88% being singletons, with the ten largest covering over 4%. The specimen was CD4+ or CD8+ T cells sorted from blood, collected in a trial of the OX40 agonist ivuxolimab. The rearrangement joins TRBV2 to TRBJ1-1; possible D gene TRBD1, 6 bases. This TCR was recovered from an adult with an advanced solid tumor such as melanoma, head and neck, liver or kidney cancer. The CDR3 protein is CASDVQGSNTEAFF. CDR3 coding DNA: TGTGCCAGCGACGTACAGGGTTCGAACACTGAAGCTTTCTTT.